Listed below are T cell receptor beta chains from one sample, sequenced in a study of metastatic and nonmetastatic thyroid tumors. TCRdb recomputed clones from the PCR reads via MiXCR. This table holds fewer than 40,000 clones, 30% to 40% found once. The sequencing input was tumor tissue. These receptors came from a female donor with papillary thyroid cancer or a benign thyroid nodule (not recorded which). Some clones in this sample may be carry-over from other donors' samples. CDR3s include the opening cysteine and the closing phenylalanine or tryptophan. A D gene is named only where the DNA matches it firmly. Part of the rows lack a size; the others show once, few, many or a class for expanded clones.

>few|TRBV28|TRBJ1-2|NA
TGTGCCAGCAGTCCATCAGGGGCGGGGGGTAATGGCTACACATTC
CASSPSGAGGNGYTF
>NA|TRBV6-2/TRBV6-3|TRBJ2-1|TRBD2
TGTGCCAGCAGACGTTTAAGGTGGGGGGGGGACGATGAGCAGTTCTTC
CASRRLRWGGDDEQFF
>NA|TRBV30|TRBJ1-4|NA
TGTGCCTGGAGTAACGGGGGGGACGAAAAACTGTTTTTT
CAWSNGGDEKLFF
>NA|TRBV4-1|TRBJ1-2|TRBD1
TGCGCCAGCAGTCAGGACAGGGGGCGAGGCTATGGCTACACCTTC
CASSQDRGRGYGYTF
>few|TRBV15|TRBJ2-2|NA
TGTGCCACCAGCAGAGGCCAGGGATCGGTGGTGTCCGGGGAGCTGTTTTTT
CATSRGQGSVVSGELFF
>NA|TRBV11-2|TRBJ2-5|TRBD2
TGTGCCAGCAGGCCGCCCATAATCGGGGCGGGAGTGTGGGAGACCCAGTACTTC
CASRPPIIGAGVWETQYF
>NA|TRBV28|TRBJ2-3|NA
TGTGCCAGCAGTTCTCCCGATTATGGCGGTAAAGATACGCAGTGTTTT
CASSSPDYGGKDTQCF
>NA|TRBV10-3|TRBJ2-7|NA
TGTGCCATCCGTGGGGGAGACGACGAGCAGTACTTC
CAIRGGDDEQYF
>NA|TRBV11-2|TRBJ2-7|TRBD2
TGTGCCAGCAGCTTCGCGGGAGAATACGAGCAGTACTTC
CASSFAGEYEQYF
>large|TRBV6-1|TRBJ1-1|NA
TGTGCCAGCAGTGCGGGCACAGGAGCCAGCACTGAAGCTTTCTTT
CASSAGTGASTEAFF
>NA|TRBV9|TRBJ1-2|NA
TGTGCCAGCAGCGTAGCAGGGGATTTCGACGGTGGCTACACCTTC
CASSVAGDFDGGYTF
>few|TRBV6-1|TRBJ2-1|NA
TGTGCCAGCAGTGGATCCGGGGCTACGGACGTACCTCCCGTGTTGTTCTTC
CASSGSGATDVPPVLFF
>many|TRBV28|TRBJ1-6|NA
TGTGCCAGCAGTTTGTATCTCTCCTATAATTCACCCCTCCACTTT
CASSLYLSYNSPLHF
>NA|TRBV20-1|TRBJ2-1|NA
TGCAGTGCTAGTCCTGGCGGGGTATACAATGAGCAGTTCTTC
CSASPGGVYNEQFF
>NA|TRBV15|TRBJ1-4|NA
TGTGCCACCAGCAGGGACTACGGAGCAACTAATGAAAAACTGTTTTTT
CATSRDYGATNEKLFF
>NA|TRBV12-3/TRBV12-4|TRBJ1-1|TRBD1
TGTGCCAGCAGGGGAGTGACAGGGTCCACTGAAGCTTTCTTT
CASRGVTGSTEAFF
>few|TRBV27|TRBJ1-6|NA
TGTGCCAGCAGTTTCGGGCCTACACATAATTCACCCCTCCACTTT
CASSFGPTHNSPLHF
>NA|TRBV11-1|TRBJ1-1|TRBD1
TGTGCCAGCAGCTCCCGGGACAGGGGGCTAGGGACTGAAGCTTTCTTT
CASSSRDRGLGTEAFF
>NA|TRBV5-4|TRBJ1-2|NA
TGTGCCAGCAGCTCGGACAGATCCAGGAGCTTTAACTATGGCTACACCTTC
CASSSDRSRSFNYGYTF
>many|TRBV10-1|TRBJ1-1|NA
TGCGCCAGCAGTGATTCGAGGTACACTGAAGCTTTCTTT
CASSDSRYTEAFF
>NA|TRBV27|TRBJ2-7|NA
TGTGCCAGCACCCCCTCCGTCGGGACGGCCTCCTACGAGCAGTACTTC
CASTPSVGTASYEQYF
>NA|TRBV11-2|TRBJ1-2|NA
TGTGCCAGCAGCTCGCTCACATTTAGGGGCAGTCTGACTGGCTACACCTTC
CASSSLTFRGSLTGYTF
>few|TRBV6-2/TRBV6-3|TRBJ1-1|NA
TGTGCCAGCAGTTCCATCTCGGGTCTGTTGTCTGAAGCTTTCTTT
CASSSISGLLSEAFF
>NA|TRBV28|TRBJ1-6|NA
TGTGCCAGCAGCACAGCTTATAATTCACCCCTCCACTTT
CASSTAYNSPLHF
>NA|TRBV7-9|TRBJ1-2|NA
TGTGCCAGCAGCTTGGGCTCAGGGTGGGGTAGCTACACCTTC
CASSLGSGWGSYTF
>once|TRBV11-2|TRBJ2-2|NA
TGTGCCAGCAGCTTTTTCCGAACGAACACCGGGGAGCTGTTTTTT
CASSFFRTNTGELFF
>once|TRBV4-1|TRBJ1-5|NA
TGCGCCAGCAGCCAAGAAGGGGAAGGGGAACAGCCCCAGCATTTT
CASSQEGEGEQPQHF
>few|TRBV6-1|TRBJ2-1|TRBD1
TGTGCCAGCAGTGGGAAGGGGGCTAATGAGCAGTTCTTC
CASSGKGANEQFF
>many|TRBV27|TRBJ1-1|NA
TGTGCCAGCAGTTTACGATCTTGGGGGGCCCTGAACACTGAAGCTTTCTTT
CASSLRSWGALNTEAFF
>few|TRBV19|TRBJ1-2|NA
TGTGCCAGTAAATTTGGACGGAAGGCGAATGGCTACACCTTC
CASKFGRKANGYTF